The subject of this entry is one TCR beta chain. Its antigen remains unidentified. The sample belongs to a study of CD8 T cells in Susac syndrome. Study results and caveats: The peak of CD8+ clonal expansion in Susac was seen in TEMRA cells and active patients.

This CDR3 has 15 amino acids. The V end lost 6 bases, the J end lost 5 bases, and 19 bases lay between the germline ends. RNA was extracted with the RNeasy kit, and a quantity of about 0.45 to 1 ug was reverse transcribed using random hexamers. TCRdb re-analysed the immunoSEQ multiplex PCR reads in MiXCR, keeping a single row per CDR3 protein. This table has 80,000 or so distinct CDR3 sequences, roughly 96% appearing once. The sequenced sample consisted of CD8+ T cells from PBMCs. The TCR originated in a human donor with Susac syndrome. This chain links TRBV12-3 or TRBV12-4 with TRBJ1-1, with D hard to call. CDR3 bases: TGTGCCAGCAGGTCGGCTTTCGCAAGAGCAACTGAAGCTTTCTTT. This sequence encodes CASRSAFARATEAFF.